This TCR beta chain was recorded in a study of T cell responses to AZD1222 COVID-19 vaccine. Looking at the study overall: Second-dose intervals of approximately 4 or approximately 12 weeks were pooled. Study-wide results and limits: Clonal diversity may have been underestimated, and the donors were mostly white British, with more females than males. Just six people given AZD1222 tested seropositive at baseline. Spike-specific TCR breadth and depth went up after people got two AZD1222 doses.

V was clipped by 5 bases and J by 0 bases, with 9 bases between them. The CDR3 extends over 14 amino acids. Germline loops: CDR1 SGHVS, CDR2 FQNEAQ. This table comes from immunoSEQ multiplex PCR, and its TCRdb copy is limited to in-frame clones, with some not included. Here the sample spans tens of thousands of clones, roughly 80% being singletons. On this clone: Antigen unknown.

This clonotype originated in an adult in good health. The chain employs TRBV7-8 and TRBJ2-3; D possibly corresponds to TRBD1 (5 bases). The sequenced sample was peripheral blood, obtained on day 0 of AZD1222 vaccination. DNA of the CDR3: TGTGCCAGCAGCCCTGGGGCGAGCACAGATACGCAGTATTTT. It specifies CASSPGASTDTQYF. The full variable domain, rest sourced from reference TRBV7-8 and TRBJ2-3, is GAGVSQSPRYKVAKRGQDVALRCDPISGHVSLFWYQQALGQGPEFLTYFQNEAQLDKSGLPSDRFFAERPEGSVSTLKIQRTQQEDSAVYLCASSPGASTDTQYFGPGTRLTVL.